This TCR beta chain was sequenced in a study of OX40 agonist ivuxolimab in advanced cancers. About the research overall: Administration of intravenous ivuxolimab to patients occurred every 2 weeks at 0.01 to 10 mg/kg. Earlier treatment with anti-PD-1, anti-PD-L1 or anti-CTLA-4 was permitted, and around 43% had received some. Overall study results and limits: Part of the nonresponder group also had normalized T-cell clonal expansion that was low. At 0.1 to 3.0 mg/kg, CD4+ and CD8+ blood T cells expanded clonally by week 6.

Generated by immunoSEQ multiplex PCR, the TCRdb table keeps only in-frame clones and is missing some. Here the sample spans some 11,000 clones, roughly 80% being singletons. This clone has just a few counts. As yet, its antigen is unknown. V was clipped by 6 bases and J by 4 bases; unmatched bases: 3. Germline V gene sequence: CDR1 MDHEN, CDR2 SYDVKM. The CDR3 sequence is 15 residues long. This clonotype originated in an adult with an advanced solid tumor such as melanoma, head and neck, liver or kidney cancer. The V gene is TRBV28, the J gene TRBJ2-1; TRBD2 matches 13 bases. The specimen comprised CD4+ or CD8+ T cells sorted from blood, sampled in a trial of the OX40 agonist ivuxolimab. The CDR3 loop reads CASRPGLAGYNEQFF. CDR3 nucleotides: TGTGCCAGCAGGCCGGGACTAGCGGGATACAATGAGCAGTTCTTC. The full variable domain, completed using reference TRBV28 and TRBJ2-1, is DVKVTQSSRYLVKRTGEKVFLECVQDMDHENMFWYRQDPGLGLRLIYFSYDVKMKEKGDIPEGYSVSREKKERFSLILESASTNQTSMYLCASRPGLAGYNEQFFGPGTRLTVL.